Presented here are 4 T cell receptor beta chains from one specimen sequenced in a study of Graves' ophthalmopathy and Graves' hyperthyroidism. CDR3 regions of TCR beta were amplified from RNA transcripts. Second-round multiplex PCR followed a first-round RT-PCR using HTBI primers. In TCRdb, the multiplex PCR reads were re-called with MiXCR into one record per CDR3 protein. The profile shows some 410,000 distinct CDR3 sequences, 20% to 25% of them singletons. Material: peripheral blood. These receptors came from a young woman with stable Graves' hyperthyroidism.

This chain joins TRBV28 and TRBJ1-5; D unclear. V lost 6 bases and J lost 7, with 22 bases in between. Germline V CDR1 and CDR2: MDHEN, SYDVKM. This CDR3 comprises 16 residues. DNA for the CDR3: TGTGCCAGCAGCCCCCGGAGAGGCGGGCTTGGACAGCCCCAGCATTTT. This sequence encodes CASSPRRGGLGQPQHF.

This clonotype was found many times. This chain uses TRBV12-3 or TRBV12-4 with TRBJ2-7; D is uncertain. The length of the CDR3 is 14 residues. Trimming took off 2 bases at V and 3 bases at J, with 11 bases between the two ends. The CDR3 region is CASSLPEFGYEQYF. The DNA of the CDR3 is TGTGCCAGCAGTTTACCGGAGTTCGGCTACGAGCAGTACTTC.

This clonotype was recorded many times. The chain joins TRBV6-2 or TRBV6-3 to TRBJ2-4; no clear D gene. Germline CDR1 and CDR2: MNHEY and SVGEGT. This CDR3 is built from 13 residues. V was trimmed by 1 base and J by 8 bases, leaving 9 bases between them. The CDR3 bases are TGTGCCAGCAGTTACTTCGATGGGGACATTCAGTACTTC. This codes for CASSYFDGDIQYF.

In its sample, this clonotype was seen once. A much more abundant neighbour one base away suggests this may be a read error. The V and J genes are TRBV20-1 and TRBJ2-7; no definite D call. Germline CDR1 and CDR2: DFQATT and SNEGSKA (reference sequence). V was shortened by 4 bases and J by 1 base, with 5 bases between the two germline ends. The CDR3 has 11 amino acids. The CDR3 DNA reads TGCAGTGCTATGCCTTCCTACGAGCAGTACTTC. Residues: CSAMPSYEQYF.